These T cell receptor beta chains were read from a single sample in a study of cytomegalovirus exposure and HLA in healthy donors. Libraries were prepared by immunoSEQ multiplex PCR; TCRdb keeps only in-frame clonotypes and omits some of them. In the table there are about 200,000 clones, about 70% of which are singletons. The source material was PBMCs. These receptors were obtained from a woman in her 30s in good health and CMV-seronegative. Each CDR3 is given with its conserved first and last residue. A D gene is named only where the DNA matches it firmly. Clone size is stated in some rows and not others, as once, few, many or a class when expanded.

clone_size j_call d_call v_call cdr3_nt cdr3_aa
few TRBJ2-5 TRBD2 TRBV7-2 TGTGCCAGCAGCTTAGGGCTGGGAGGGCGAGAGACCCAGTACTTC CASSLGLGGRETQYF
- TRBJ2-7 TRBD1 TRBV11-2 TGTGCCAGCAGCCCGACAGGGGGTTCCTACGAGCAGTACTTC CASSPTGGSYEQYF
- TRBJ2-7 TRBD1 TRBV7-9 TGTGCCAGCGGAACAGGGGGTCACTACGAGCAGTACTTC CASGTGGHYEQYF
- TRBJ2-1 - TRBV14 TGTGCCAGCAGCCCGCGGCCCGGGAAGGATAATGAGCAGTTCTTC CASSPRPGKDNEQFF
- TRBJ1-1 - TRBV5-5 TGTGCCAGCAGCTGGGGTAGGGGCCCGAACACTGAAGCTTTCTTT CASSWGRGPNTEAFF
- TRBJ2-3 TRBD2 TRBV7-2 TGTGCCAGCAGCTTTTCGCCCGGGGAGGGTACGCAGTATTTT CASSFSPGEGTQYF
- TRBJ2-7 TRBD2 TRBV27 TGTGCCAGCAGTTTATTGACCAGCGGGAACCACGAGCAGTACTTC CASSLLTSGNHEQYF
- TRBJ1-5 - TRBV19 TGTGCCAGTAGTTTACAAGGGGGTTTCGGCAATCAGCCCCAGCATTTT CASSLQGGFGNQPQHF
once TRBJ2-5 - TRBV7-6 TGTGCCAGCAGCAGACCCCAGGATAACCAAGAGACCCAGTACTTC CASSRPQDNQETQYF
- TRBJ1-2 - TRBV15 TGTGCCACCAGCAGAGGCGGGGCGATGAGCTATGGCTACACCTTC CATSRGGAMSYGYTF
- TRBJ1-6 - TRBV7-9 TGTGCCAGCAGCTTCTTTTCCTATAATTCACCCCTCCACTTT CASSFFSYNSPLHF
- TRBJ2-1 TRBD2 TRBV11-2 TGTGCCAGCAGCGAACCCGGGACTAGCGGGAGGGGACCCTACAATGAGCAGTTCTTC CASSEPGTSGRGPYNEQFF
- TRBJ2-7 TRBD2 TRBV28 TGTGCCAGCATCCTAGCGGGGGCGCCGTCCTACGAGCAGTACTTC CASILAGAPSYEQYF
- TRBJ2-1 TRBD2 TRBV10-3 TGTGCCATCAGTTCTAGCGGGTCGGCCTACAATGAGCAGTTCTTC CAISSSGSAYNEQFF
once TRBJ2-5 - TRBV5-1 TGCGCCAGCAGCTTGGTAACAGGGCTAGGGGAAGAGACCCAGTACTTC CASSLVTGLGEETQYF
- TRBJ2-4 TRBD2 TRBV4-2 TGTGCCAGCACGATGACTAGCGGGAGGTACAAAAACATTCAGTACTTC CASTMTSGRYKNIQYF
- TRBJ2-5 TRBD2 TRBV30 TGTGCCTGGAGCACTGGGACTAGCGGGAGTAAAGAGACCCAGTACTTC CAWSTGTSGSKETQYF
- TRBJ2-2 - TRBV6-5 TGTGCCAGCAGTTACGATCCGAGTTTCACCGGGGAGCTGTTTTTT CASSYDPSFTGELFF
once TRBJ1-1 - TRBV19 TGTGCCAGTAGTAATCGTGGTAGTCACACTGAAGCTTTCTTT CASSNRGSHTEAFF
- TRBJ2-7 - TRBV7-6 TGTGCCAGCAGCCAAGGGAGGGGGGGCCGTTACGAGCAGTACTTC CASSQGRGGRYEQYF
- TRBJ2-2 TRBD1 TRBV5-4 TGTGCCAGCAGGCCCGGGACAGCCAACACCGGGGAGCTGTTTTTT CASRPGTANTGELFF
- TRBJ1-1 - TRBV19 TGTGCCAGTAGACTCCAGACAGGAATTGGCACTGAAGCTTTCTTT CASRLQTGIGTEAFF
- TRBJ2-3 TRBD1 TRBV4-1 TGCGCCAGCAGCCGCCTTCCGGACAGGTTCACAGATACGCAGTATTTT CASSRLPDRFTDTQYF
- TRBJ1-1 - TRBV6-5 TGTGCCAGCAGTTACGTGTCCCTCGGGACTGAAGCTTTCTTT CASSYVSLGTEAFF
once TRBJ2-3 TRBD2 TRBV7-9 TGTGCCAGCAGAGCGGGGAGAGGTAGCACAGATACGCAGTATTTT CASRAGRGSTDTQYF
- TRBJ1-1 - TRBV20-1 TGCAGTGCGAGGCCTAGGGGAAGGGCTTTCTTT CSARPRGRAFF
- TRBJ1-4 - TRBV2 TGTGCCAGCAGTGGGACAACGGTAAATGAAAAACTGTTTTTT CASSGTTVNEKLFF
- TRBJ2-7 - TRBV4-3 TGCGCCAGCAGCCAAGACCAATTGACGGGGTACGAGCAGTACTTC CASSQDQLTGYEQYF
once TRBJ1-2 TRBD1 TRBV30 TGTGCCTGGAAATTGGGGTGGGGGCGAGGGACAGGGGATGGCTACACCTTC CAWKLGWGRGTGDGYTF
- TRBJ2-7 TRBD2 TRBV30 TGTGCCTGGAGTGTAGGATGGGGGGGAACCTACGAGCAGTACTTC CAWSVGWGGTYEQYF
- TRBJ2-5 TRBD2 TRBV30 TGTGCCTGGAGTGTAAGCGGGGTTCAAGAGACCCAGTACTTC CAWSVSGVQETQYF
- TRBJ1-2 - TRBV12-5 TGTGCTAGTGGTGATACGGAGTCTAAGAGCTACACCTTC CASGDTESKSYTF
- TRBJ2-7 TRBD2 TRBV13 TGTGCCAGCAGCGTCCGACTAGCGGGAGGGCCCCTTAACGAGCAGTACTTC CASSVRLAGGPLNEQYF
once TRBJ2-1 - TRBV18 TGTGCCAGCTCACCACTCCTGACAGCCTACAATGAGCAGTTCTTC CASSPLLTAYNEQFF
- TRBJ1-2 TRBD1 TRBV19 TGTGCCAGTAGTACCCAGACAGGGACCAGGTTATTAAACTATGGCTACACCTTC CASSTQTGTRLLNYGYTF
- TRBJ2-3 - TRBV27 TGTGCCAGCACTAGTAGCGTATTTGATACGCAGTATTTT CASTSSVFDTQYF
- TRBJ2-2 - TRBV18 TGTGCCAGCTCACCACGGGGGGACGGGGAGCTGTTTTTT CASSPRGDGELFF
- TRBJ1-5 - TRBV12-5 TGTGCTAGTGGTTCTCCAGTTCAGCCCCAGCATTTT CASGSPVQPQHF
once TRBJ2-2 TRBD2 TRBV11-2 TGTGCCAGCAGCTTGAGCGGGGGGGCCAAATACACCGGGGAGCTGTTTTTT CASSLSGGAKYTGELFF
- TRBJ1-4 - TRBV15 TGTGCCACCAGACAAACGGGTTCAGGGCTGTCGACTAATGAAAAACTGTTTTTT CATRQTGSGLSTNEKLFF
few TRBJ2-1 TRBD1 TRBV29-1 TGCAGCGTTGACTCGACAGGGCGGAATGAGCAGTTCTTC CSVDSTGRNEQFF
few TRBJ1-6 TRBD1 TRBV5-4 TGTGCCAGCAGCCCACGGACAGGGGTGTCACCCCTCCACTTT CASSPRTGVSPLHF
- TRBJ2-7 - TRBV21-1 TGTGCCAGCAGCGCAACAGGGACCTACGAGCAGTACTTC CASSATGTYEQYF
- TRBJ1-6 - TRBV9 TGTGCCAGCAGTCTTGGGCCAAGCCCTTCACCCCTCCACTTT CASSLGPSPSPLHF
- TRBJ1-1 - TRBV5-1 TGCGCCAGCAGCTTGGGACATCACCGCGCCACTGAAGCTTTCTTT CASSLGHHRATEAFF
few TRBJ1-2 - TRBV6-1 TGTGCCAGCAGAAAGACAGGCCAAATGGGGTATGGCTACACCTTC CASRKTGQMGYGYTF
- TRBJ2-5 - TRBV6-5 TGTGCCAGCAGTACAGGGGGCGAGCGGGAGCAGTACTTC CASSTGGEREQYF
- TRBJ2-3 - TRBV5-1 TGCGCCAGCAGCTTGGAAGGACTGACCCTCTGGGCGCGCCGGGAAGATACGCAGTATTTT CASSLEGLTLWARREDTQYF
once TRBJ2-7 TRBD1 TRBV5-6 TGTGCCAGCAGCGTATCCGGGACAGGGGGTCTCTACGAGCAGTACTTC CASSVSGTGGLYEQYF
- TRBJ2-7 - TRBV6-6 TGTGCCAGCAGTAAACCCGCGAGGACCGGGACCTACGAGCAGTACTTC CASSKPARTGTYEQYF
- TRBJ2-7 - TRBV5-1 TGCGCCAGCAGTGGGGCAGGTTCCTACGAGCAGTACTTC CASSGAGSYEQYF
- TRBJ2-1 TRBD2 TRBV7-2 TGTGCCAGCAGCTTAGTGTATGGCCTAGCGGACCCCTACAATGAGCAGTTCTTC CASSLVYGLADPYNEQFF
- TRBJ2-3 - TRBV4-1 TGCGCCAGCAGCCTTGAAGCCACAGATACGCAGTATTTT CASSLEATDTQYF